The 14 T cell receptor beta chains in this list originate from one sample, sequenced in a study of T cells in Graves' hyperthyroidism and ophthalmopathy. Researchers amplified the TCR beta CDR3 regions from RNA transcripts. Carried out on the TCR CDR3, a first-round RT-PCR used the HTBI primer set. One entry per CDR3 protein results from TCRdb running MiXCR on the multiplex PCR reads. This table holds about 600,000 distinct CDR3 sequences, approximately 14% found once. Source material: blood. The receptors stem from a woman aged 18-29 years with Graves' ophthalmopathy.

This clonotype was recorded many times. This chain links TRBV27 with TRBJ2-1; 11 nucleotides match TRBD2. V was clipped by 4 bases and J by 3 bases; unmatched bases: 2. CDR1 is MNHEY, CDR2 SMNVEV, per germline (reference sequence). This CDR3 region has 15 residues. CDR3 bases: TGTGCCAGCAGTTCCGGGACTAGCGGCTACAATGAGCAGTTCTTC. This encodes CASSSGTSGYNEQFF.

This clonotype occurred many times. The chain employs TRBV2 and TRBJ2-3; D call uncertain. The V gene lost 9 bases and the J gene lost 0 bases, with 13 bases spanning the gap. CDR1 is SNHLY and CDR2 is FYNNEI in the germline V gene. The CDR3 has 14 residues. The chain's CDR3 is CASFSAVSTDTQYF. CDR3 DNA sequence: TGTGCCAGTTTTTCGGCGGTTAGCACAGATACGCAGTATTTT.

This clonotype came up many times. This chain connects TRBV20-1 to TRBJ2-3; no definite D call. V was trimmed by 0 bases and J by 6 bases, leaving 7 bases between them. CDR3 length equals 12 residues. Germline V gene lookup returns CDR1 DFQATT and CDR2 SNEGSKA (reference sequence). The CDR3 DNA sequence: TGCAGTGCTAGAGATTGGGTCGATACGCAGTATTTT. This gives the protein CSARDWVDTQYF.

This clonotype was counted many times. CDR3 sequence reads: CASSPEAFF. The CDR3 coding sequence is TGTGCCAGCAGTCCAGAAGCTTTCTTT. This chain joins TRBV12-3 or TRBV12-4 and TRBJ1-1; D call uncertain. Trimming left V 5 bases short and J 8 bases short, with 3 bases between. The CDR3 is made up of 9 amino acids.

This clonotype was observed at least ten times. The chain links TRBV6-1 to TRBJ1-5, with 8 bases matching TRBD1. V dropped 5 bases and J dropped 9; count of bases not matched to a gene: 9. The germline gives CDR1 MNHNS, CDR2 SASEGT. This CDR3 contains 14 residues. The CDR3 is CASSSSQGAGPQHF. The CDR3, as DNA: TGTGCCAGCAGTTCGTCTCAGGGGGCAGGGCCCCAGCATTTT.

The rearrangement joins TRBV3-1 to TRBJ1-1, with D tentatively TRBD1 (6 bases). The V end lost 0 bases, the J end lost 1 base, and 24 bases lay between the germline ends. Germline V gene lookup returns CDR1 LGHDT and CDR2 YNNKEL (reference sequence). This CDR3 is built from 20 residues. The CDR3 here is CASSQDKGFGQGGGNTEAFF. As DNA, the CDR3 is TGTGCCAGCAGCCAAGATAAGGGTTTCGGACAAGGGGGGGGGAACACTGAAGCTTTCTTT.

This clonotype was seen at least ten times. This chain uses TRBV11-3 with TRBJ2-7, with unresolved D. Germline V gene data show CDR1 as SGHNT and CDR2 as YENEEA. The CDR3 spans 14 residues. Trimming took 0 bases from V and 1 from J, leaving 7 bases between them. CDR3 sequence: CASSLEVPSYEQYF. The CDR3 DNA follows: TGTGCCAGCAGCTTAGAGGTTCCATCCTACGAGCAGTACTTC.

In its sample, this clonotype was seen a few times. The rearrangement uses TRBV4-1 and TRBJ2-1; 7 bases align to TRBD2. CDR3 length equals 18 residues. Germline V gene lookup returns CDR1 MGHRA and CDR2 YSYEKL. The J segment lost 4 bases and the V segment lost 0 bases, leaving 12 bases of the junction unmatched. The CDR3 protein is CASSQDLSSGVIYNEQFF. DNA of the CDR3: TGCGCCAGCAGCCAAGATCTATCCAGCGGGGTCATTTACAATGAGCAGTTCTTC.

This clonotype was seen only a few times. The V call is TRBV27, the J call TRBJ2-1, with 9 positions matching TRBD2. Trimming removed 2 bases from V and 7 bases from J; junction bases left unmatched: 6. The CDR3 contains 15 residues. Germline lookup yields CDR1 MNHEY and CDR2 SMNVEV (reference sequence). The CDR3, as DNA: TGTGCCAGCAGTTTAGGGACTAGCAGGAGAAATGAGCAGTTCTTC. Translating gives CASSLGTSRRNEQFF.

V is TRBV9 and J is TRBJ2-7; 9 nucleotides align to TRBD1. The V gene's germline CDR1 is SGDLS and CDR2 YYNGEE. V was clipped by 3 bases and J by 7 bases; unmatched bases: 11. This CDR3 comprises 15 residues. CDR3 nucleotides: TGTGCCAGCAGCGCTACCGGGACAGGGTTTGAGGAGCAGTACTTC. Translating it yields CASSATGTGFEEQYF.

This chain uses TRBV10-2 with TRBJ2-2; 9 bases agree with TRBD2. The trim removed 0 bases at V and 4 bases at J, leaving 3 bases unmatched. Germline CDR1 reads WSHSY; CDR2 reads SAAADI. The CDR3 sequence is 16 residues long. Written as DNA, the CDR3 is TGCGCCAGCAGTGAGTCGACTAGCGGCGGCACCGGGGAGCTGTTTTTT. Encoded protein: CASSESTSGGTGELFF.

This clonotype was observed at least ten times. V is TRBV18 and J is TRBJ2-1, with unresolved D. Germline assignment: CDR1 KGHSH and CDR2 LQKENI. The V gene lost 0 bases and the J gene lost 5 bases, with 8 bases spanning the gap. The CDR3 has 14 amino acids. The CDR3 DNA reads as TGTGCCAGCTCACCACCGGTAGTGAACAATGAGCAGTTCTTC. Translating it yields CASSPPVVNNEQFF.

This clonotype was observed a handful of times. The chain has TRBV6-7 and TRBJ1-2; TRBD1 matches at 9 bases. TRBV6-7 is given ORF status, its function remaining uncertain. The CDR3 spans 19 residues. V trimming: 4 bases; J trimming: 0 bases; junction bases outside the gene matches: 15. The CDR3 DNA is TGTGCCAGCAGTTCGGGGGGGACAGGGCCGAACTACCCTAACTATGGCTACACCTTC. Translated, it gives CASSSGGTGPNYPNYGYTF.

There are many counts of this clonotype. V is TRBV7-9 and J is TRBJ2-7; 12 positions match TRBD2. Germline V gene lookup returns CDR1 SEHNR and CDR2 FQNEAQ (reference sequence). Unmatched junction bases numbered 8, after V lost 4 bases and J lost 7 bases. CDR3 length: 15 amino acids. CDR3: CASSSWTSGIGEQYF. CDR3 DNA sequence: TGTGCCAGCAGCTCCTGGACTAGCGGGATAGGTGAGCAGTACTTC.